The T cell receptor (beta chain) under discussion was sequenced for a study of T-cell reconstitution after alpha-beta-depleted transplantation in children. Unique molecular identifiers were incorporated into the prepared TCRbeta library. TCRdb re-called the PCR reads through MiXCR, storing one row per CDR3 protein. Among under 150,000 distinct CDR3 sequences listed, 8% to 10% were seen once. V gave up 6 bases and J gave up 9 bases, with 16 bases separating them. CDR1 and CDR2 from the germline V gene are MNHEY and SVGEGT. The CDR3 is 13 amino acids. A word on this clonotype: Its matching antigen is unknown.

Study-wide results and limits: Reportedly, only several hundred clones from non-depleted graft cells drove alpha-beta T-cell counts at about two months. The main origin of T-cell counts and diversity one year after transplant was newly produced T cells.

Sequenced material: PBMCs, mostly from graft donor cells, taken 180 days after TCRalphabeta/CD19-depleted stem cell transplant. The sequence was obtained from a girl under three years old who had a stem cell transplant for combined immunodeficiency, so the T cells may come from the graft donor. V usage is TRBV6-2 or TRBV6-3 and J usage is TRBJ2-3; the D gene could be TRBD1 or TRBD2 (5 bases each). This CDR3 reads CASSPGWGRTQYF. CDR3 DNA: TGTGCCAGCAGCCCGGGATGGGGCCGAACGCAGTATTTT.